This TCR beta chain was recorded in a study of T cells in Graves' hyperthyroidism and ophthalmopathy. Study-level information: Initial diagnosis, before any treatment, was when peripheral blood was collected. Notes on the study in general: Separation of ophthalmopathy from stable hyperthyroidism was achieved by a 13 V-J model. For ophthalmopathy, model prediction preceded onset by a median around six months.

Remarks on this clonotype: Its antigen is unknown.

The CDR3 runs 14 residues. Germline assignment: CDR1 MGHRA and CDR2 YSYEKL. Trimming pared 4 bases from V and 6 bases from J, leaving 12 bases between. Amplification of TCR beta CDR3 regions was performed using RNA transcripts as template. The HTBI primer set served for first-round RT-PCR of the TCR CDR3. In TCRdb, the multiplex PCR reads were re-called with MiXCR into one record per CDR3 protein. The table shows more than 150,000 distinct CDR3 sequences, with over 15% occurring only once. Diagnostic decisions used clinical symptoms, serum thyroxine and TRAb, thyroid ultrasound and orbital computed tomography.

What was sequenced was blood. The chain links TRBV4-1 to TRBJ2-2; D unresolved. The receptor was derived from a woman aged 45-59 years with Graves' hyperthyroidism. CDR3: CASSRWASSGELFF. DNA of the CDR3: TGCGCCAGCAGCCGGTGGGCTTCATCCGGGGAGCTGTTTTTT.